The clone carrying this T cell receptor (beta chain) was found a few times. The CDR3 runs to 14 residues. The germline V and J ends were trimmed by 2 bases and 3 bases, with 11 bases remaining between them. Looked up from germline, CDR1 is DFQATT and CDR2 is SNEGSKA (reference sequence). TCRdb used MiXCR to reprocess the RT-PCR reads, holding one entry per CDR3 protein. This sample has roughly 940,000 distinct CDR3 sequences, with about a sixth found just once. These data come from a study of patients and donors after allogeneic stem cell transplantation. Sample: blood, either unsorted or a sorted T cell fraction (not recorded which). This sequence originates from a human donor who was either an allogeneic HSCT recipient or a stem cell or donor lymphocyte infusion donor (not recorded which). It is not recorded whose cells these are; they may come from a transplant donor. The chain uses TRBV20-1 and TRBJ1-5; no firm D call. The CDR3 DNA reads as TGCAGTGCTAGATTTGGGCAGACCAATCAGCCCCAGCATTTT. This codes for CSARFGQTNQPQHF.